Below, 22 T cell receptor beta chains from the same sample are listed, as sequenced in a study of control samples from healthy donors and cancer patients. TCRdb's table, derived via immunoSEQ multiplex PCR, lists solely in-frame clones and lacks some. Recorded for this sample: some 190,000 clones. The sequenced sample was blood. The receptors here all came from a young woman in good health.

V and J are TRBV14 and TRBJ2-3, with D tentatively TRBD2 (5 bases). Per germline, CDR1 SGHDN and CDR2 FVKESK. The germline V and J ends were trimmed by 2 bases and 2 bases, with 17 bases remaining between them. This CDR3 is 17 amino acids long. CDR3 nucleotides: TGTGCCAGCAGCCAAAGGAGGTCCCGGGTCTACACAGATACGCAGTATTTT. Translation: CASSQRRSRVYTDTQYF. Full variable domain (outside the CDR3, taken from reference TRBV14 and TRBJ2-3): EAGVTQFPSHSVIEKGQTVTLRCDPISGHDNLYWYRRVMGKEIKFLLHFVKESKQDESGMPNNRFLAERTGGTYSTLKVQPAELEDSGVYFCASSQRRSRVYTDTQYFGPGTRLTVL.

This rearrangement joins TRBV7-3 to TRBJ2-4, with a tentative D call TRBD1 (6 bases). This CDR3 is 16 amino acids long. Deletions cut 4 bases from V and 7 bases from J, with 20 bases between. CDR1 and CDR2 (germline): SGHTA, FQGTGA. In DNA form, the CDR3 reads TGTGCCAGCAGCTACCGCAACACAGGGATCGCTAACATTCAGTACTTC. Translated, it gives CASSYRNTGIANIQYF.

The chain uses TRBV29-1 and TRBJ2-5; 14 positions match TRBD2. V shed 2 bases and J 5 bases; nucleotides not matched to a gene: 1. CDR3 size: 14 residues. From germline, CDR1 is SQVTM and CDR2 ANQGSEA. This CDR3 is CSVERLAGGETQYF. The CDR3 bases are TGCAGCGTTGAAAGACTAGCGGGGGGGGAGACCCAGTACTTC.

This chain connects TRBV5-1 to TRBJ2-2, with D tentatively TRBD1 or TRBD2 (5 bases each). Per germline, CDR1 SGHRS and CDR2 YFSETQ. This CDR3 comprises 15 residues. V was cut by 2 bases and J by 3 bases, with 11 bases left in between. The CDR3, as DNA: TGCGCCAGCAGCTTAGATCTGGGGGACACCGGGGAGCTGTTTTTT. Translation gives CASSLDLGDTGELFF.

The gene calls are TRBV7-9 and TRBJ1-6; D gene ambiguous. CDR3 size: 13 residues. V lost 5 bases to trimming and J lost 8 bases, with 10 bases between them. From germline, CDR1 is SEHNR and CDR2 FQNEAQ (reference sequence). This CDR3 reads CASSPRWDSPLHF. In DNA form, the CDR3 reads TGTGCCAGCAGCCCAAGGTGGGATTCACCCCTCCACTTT.

The chain joins TRBV30 to TRBJ1-4; D unresolved. CDR1 and CDR2 from the germline V gene are GTSNPN and SVGIG (reference sequence). The V gene lost 5 bases and the J gene lost 8 bases, with 9 bases spanning the gap. The CDR3 consists of 11 residues. The CDR3 reads CAWGVAEKLFF. The CDR3 coding sequence is TGTGCCTGGGGAGTAGCAGAAAAACTGTTTTTT.

The V and J genes are TRBV20-1 and TRBJ1-1; D not resolved. Germline lookup yields CDR1 DFQATT and CDR2 SNEGSKA (reference sequence). The CDR3 runs to 10 residues. V was trimmed by 7 bases and J by 11 bases, leaving 14 bases between them. CDR3 sequence: CSGTLGVAFF. The CDR3 DNA sequence: TGCAGTGGGACGCTTGGCGTGGCTTTCTTT.

This chain uses TRBV6-5 with TRBJ1-5; a weak D match, TRBD1 (5 bases). CDR3 length: 15 residues. Germline CDR1 MNHEY, CDR2 SVGAGI. V dropped 0 bases and J dropped 6 bases, with 12 bases sitting between them. As DNA, the CDR3 is TGTGCCAGCAGTTACTCGAGCAGGGACGGTCAGCCCCAGCATTTT. Translation gives CASSYSSRDGQPQHF.

The V gene is TRBV27, the J gene TRBJ2-7; no reliable D call. The ends were cut back, 6 bases at V and 5 bases at J, with 17 bases in the middle. The CDR3 spans 14 residues. Per the germline V gene, CDR1 is MNHEY and CDR2 is SMNVEV (reference sequence). The CDR3: CASSDLLSVHEQYF. CDR3 DNA sequence: TGTGCCAGCAGCGACCTCCTATCTGTCCACGAGCAGTACTTC.

The rearrangement links TRBV19 to TRBJ1-4; maybe TRBD1 (6 bases). Trimming left V 3 bases short and J 8 bases short, with 16 bases between. This CDR3 is 15 amino acids long. The germline CDR1 and CDR2 sequences are LNHDA and SQIVND (reference sequence). The CDR3 here is CASSIWGALAEKLFF. The CDR3 DNA sequence: TGTGCCAGTAGTATCTGGGGGGCACTTGCCGAAAAACTGTTTTTT.

The gene calls are TRBV5-5 and TRBJ2-1, with 9 bases fitting TRBD1. Per the germline V gene, CDR1 is SGHKS and CDR2 is YYEKEE (reference sequence). With 4 bases clipped from V and 6 bases from J, the junction kept 11 bases outside the gene matches. The CDR3 spans 16 residues. The CDR3 reads CASSHPGQGWGNEQFF. The CDR3 coding sequence is TGTGCCAGCAGCCACCCGGGACAGGGTTGGGGCAATGAGCAGTTCTTC. Using reference TRBV5-5 and TRBJ2-1 for the parts outside the CDR3, the full variable domain is DAGVTQSPTHLIKTRGQQVTLRCSPISGHKSVSWYQQVLGQGPQFIFQYYEKEERGRGNFPDRFSARQFPNYSSELNVNALLLGDSALYLCASSHPGQGWGNEQFFGPGTRLTVL.

The rearrangement uses TRBV18 and TRBJ2-5; the D is unclear. The CDR3 totals 14 residues. The V gene's germline CDR1 is KGHSH and CDR2 LQKENI. V was trimmed by 3 bases and J by 1 base, leaving 9 bases between them. The CDR3 sequence: CASSPKNSQETQYF. The CDR3 DNA is TGTGCCAGCTCACCTAAGAACAGCCAAGAGACCCAGTACTTC.

The chain links TRBV28 to TRBJ2-5; a possible D gene is TRBD2 (5 bases). The length of the CDR3 is 15 residues. Trimming cost V 6 bases and J 2 bases, with 16 bases left between them. Germline V gives CDR1 MDHEN, CDR2 SYDVKM. CDR3 region: CASRAGRRSQETQYF. The CDR3 DNA is TGTGCCAGCAGGGCAGGCAGGAGGTCGCAAGAGACCCAGTACTTC.

The gene calls are TRBV24-1 and TRBJ1-2; 8 nucleotides align to TRBD1. There are 15 residues in the CDR3. Germline-derived CDR1 and CDR2 are KGHDR and SFDVKD. Trimming took 2 bases from V and 1 from J; bases not matched to a gene: 2. This CDR3 reads CATSDSGQGNYGYTF. For the CDR3, the DNA is TGTGCCACCAGTGATTCTGGACAGGGTAACTATGGCTACACCTTC.

This chain connects TRBV13 to TRBJ2-7; possible D gene TRBD1, 6 bases. Looked up from germline, CDR1 is PRHDT and CDR2 is FYEKMQ (reference sequence). CDR3 size: 14 residues. V was trimmed by 4 bases and J by 3 bases, leaving 13 bases between them. The CDR3 here is CASSSRQDFYEQYF. CDR3 DNA sequence: TGTGCCAGCAGCTCCCGACAGGATTTCTACGAGCAGTACTTC.

V and J are TRBV7-3 and TRBJ1-1; D ambiguous. The V and J ends lost 2 bases and 4 bases respectively, with 11 bases between them. The length of the CDR3 is 14 residues. Germline V gives CDR1 SGHTA, CDR2 FQGTGA. In DNA, the CDR3 is TGTGCCAGCAGCTTAGGTGTTAGCGGCACTGAAGCTTTCTTT. This encodes CASSLGVSGTEAFF.

The CDR3 nucleotides read TGCGCCAGCAGCTTGGGCCCGGGTGTTGGGGAGACCCAGTACTTC. Encoded protein: CASSLGPGVGETQYF. The chain recombines TRBV5-1 with TRBJ2-5; no reliable D call. V gave up 0 bases and J gave up 5 bases, with 14 bases separating them. Germline CDR1 is SGHRS and CDR2 is YFSETQ. The CDR3 has 15 amino acids.

The rearrangement joins TRBV6-1 to TRBJ1-5; D uncertain. The CDR3 has 15 amino acids. V was trimmed by 1 base and J by 2 bases, leaving 9 bases between them. The germline V gene has CDR1 MNHNS and CDR2 SASEGT. The CDR3: CASSEDTVGNQPQHF. DNA for the CDR3: TGTGCCAGCAGTGAAGACACAGTGGGCAATCAGCCCCAGCATTTT.

This chain joins TRBV7-6 and TRBJ2-7; D perhaps matches TRBD2 (6 bases). Germline assignment: CDR1 SGHVS and CDR2 FNYEAQ. CDR3 length: 16 residues. V was pared by 1 base and J by 3 bases, with 16 bases between. The CDR3 nucleotides are TGTGCCAGCAGCTTAGTCGTCCGGGGAGGAAGCTACGAGCAGTACTTC. It specifies CASSLVVRGGSYEQYF.

CDR3 bases: TGCAGCGTTGCGGTTTCAGGGGCTGGGCAGCCCCAGCATTTT. Translation gives CSVAVSGAGQPQHF. V is TRBV29-1 and J is TRBJ1-5, with TRBD1 as a possible D gene (6 bases). Trimming removed 4 bases at V and 7 bases at J, with 17 bases between. CDR1 SQVTM and CDR2 ANQGSEA come from the germline V gene. The CDR3 contains 14 residues.

This chain joins TRBV4-2 and TRBJ1-2; D is ambiguous. Germline loops: CDR1 LGHNA, CDR2 YNFKEQ. Trimming shortened V by 2 bases and J by 2 bases, and 9 bases separated the two germline ends. The CDR3 contains 14 residues. The CDR3 sequence: CASSQTQDNYGYTF. DNA of the CDR3: TGTGCCAGCAGCCAAACTCAGGACAACTATGGCTACACCTTC.

V gene TRBV12-3 or TRBV12-4 combines with J gene TRBJ1-1; TRBD1 is a possible D gene (5 bases). This CDR3 is built from 13 residues. With 8 bases removed from V and 0 bases from J, the gap between germline ends came to 10 bases. CDR3 protein: CASGRQMNTEAFF. The CDR3 DNA reads as TGTGCCAGCGGAAGACAGATGAACACTGAAGCTTTCTTT.